A single sample gave rise to the 27 T cell receptor beta chains below, sequenced in a study of T cells in Graves' hyperthyroidism and ophthalmopathy. RNA transcripts yielded amplified TCR beta CDR3 regions. HTBI primers drove first-round RT-PCR of the TCR CDR3. TCRdb called the multiplex PCR reads again in MiXCR, with one record for every CDR3 protein. This table holds roughly 500,000 distinct CDR3 sequences, over 35% found once. Sequencing input: peripheral blood or thyroid tissue (not recorded which). The receptor source for this set is an adult woman with Graves' disease, either hyperthyroidism or ophthalmopathy (not recorded which).

This clonotype was detected many times. The chain employs TRBV5-1 and TRBJ1-2; D not resolved. This CDR3 is built from 14 residues. V dropped 0 bases and J dropped 2 bases, with 8 bases sitting between them. The germline CDR1 and CDR2 sequences are SGHRS and YFSETQ. The CDR3 region has the DNA TGCGCCAGCAGCTTGGGGGCAGCAAACTATGGCTACACCTTC. Its protein product is CASSLGAANYGYTF.

The J gene is TRBJ1-2, the V gene TRBV9, with TRBD1 as a possible D gene (6 bases). CDR3 length equals 16 residues. Looked up from germline, CDR1 is SGDLS and CDR2 is YYNGEE. Trimming shortened V by 3 bases and J by 8 bases, and 23 bases separated the two germline ends. In DNA form, the CDR3 reads TGTGCCAGCAGCGCCCGCGGGAATGGGGACATTCGCGGCTACACCTTC. Protein product: CASSARGNGDIRGYTF.

The rearrangement uses TRBV11-2 and TRBJ2-2; 10 bases align to TRBD2. Germline assignment: CDR1 SGHAT and CDR2 FQNNGV. The CDR3 has 16 amino acids. Trimming at V came to 4 bases and at J to 3 bases, leaving 5 bases not matched to a gene. The CDR3 here is CASSSAAGGHTGELFF. CDR3 DNA sequence: TGTGCCAGCAGCTCAGCAGCGGGAGGGCACACCGGGGAGCTGTTTTTT.

This rearrangement joins TRBV29-1 to TRBJ1-2; TRBD1 might be the D (6 bases). With 6 bases removed from V and 5 bases from J, the gap between germline ends came to 19 bases. The CDR3 spans 14 residues. Germline CDR1 is SQVTM and CDR2 is ANQGSEA. The CDR3 region has the DNA TGCAGCGTCCTGACCCAACAGGGATTTTATGGCTACACCTTC. Protein: CSVLTQQGFYGYTF.

The table lists this clonotype with many counts. V gene TRBV3-1 combines with J gene TRBJ1-1; no firm D call. The germline CDR1 and CDR2 sequences are LGHDT and YNNKEL (reference sequence). This CDR3 spans 13 amino acids. Trimming cost V 6 bases and J 7 bases, with 15 bases left between them. The CDR3 here is CASRNAEDVEAFF. CDR3 DNA: TGTGCCAGCAGGAACGCGGAGGACGTTGAAGCTTTCTTT.

V usage is TRBV19 and J usage is TRBJ1-2, with a tentative D call TRBD1 (5 bases). This CDR3 has 12 residues. Germline CDR1 is LNHDA and CDR2 is SQIVND (reference sequence). The CDR3 protein is CASGGAKGGYTF. DNA for the CDR3: TGTGCTAGCGGCGGAGCTAAGGGGGGCTACACCTTC.

This clonotype was seen at least ten times. The chain combines TRBV20-1 with TRBJ1-5; D is unclear. CDR1 is DFQATT, CDR2 SNEGSKA, per germline (reference sequence). V lost 0 bases to trimming and J lost 2 bases, with 14 bases between them. There are 16 residues in the CDR3. The CDR3 DNA sequence: TGCAGTGCTAGAGATCTTGGCGGGGAAGGCAATCAGCCCCAGCATTTT. Its protein product is CSARDLGGEGNQPQHF.

This sequence joins TRBV7-3 and TRBJ2-2; no firm D call. There are 15 residues in the CDR3. Germline CDR1 and CDR2: SGHTA and FQGTGA. The V and J ends lost 5 bases and 3 bases respectively, with 13 bases between them. CDR3 sequence reads: CASSPDAWHTGELFF. The CDR3 region has the DNA TGTGCCAGCAGCCCAGATGCATGGCACACCGGGGAGCTGTTTTTT. Complete variable domain (other parts from reference TRBV7-3 and TRBJ2-2): GAGVSQTPSNKVTEKGKYVELRCDPISGHTALYWYRQSLGQGPEFLIYFQGTGAADDSGLPNDRFFAVRPEGSVSTLKIQRTERGDSAVYLCASSPDAWHTGELFFGEGSRLTVL.

The table lists this clonotype with many counts. The chain employs TRBV7-2 and TRBJ2-5; 8 nucleotides line up with TRBD2. The J segment lost 5 bases and the V segment lost 5 bases, leaving 7 bases of the junction unmatched. The CDR3 consists of 14 residues. CDR1 SGHTA and CDR2 FQGNSA come from the germline V gene. DNA for the CDR3: TGTGCCAGCAGCATCCGGACTAGCTTCGAGACCCAGTACTTC. As protein: CASSIRTSFETQYF.

The gene calls are TRBV7-9 and TRBJ2-7; no clear D gene. From germline, CDR1 is SEHNR and CDR2 FQNEAQ (reference sequence). CDR3 length equals 11 residues. This CDR3 reads CVVGSSYEQYF. CDR3 nucleotide sequence: TGTGTGGTAGGAAGCTCCTACGAGCAGTACTTC.

Concerning this clonotype itself: This may be a read error: a much more frequent sequence differs by one nucleotide. The gene calls are TRBV5-1 and TRBJ2-7; weak D call: TRBD2 (5 bases). Germline assignment: CDR1 SGHRS and CDR2 YFSETQ. The CDR3 length is 14 residues. The V gene lost 6 bases and the J gene lost 6 bases, with 19 bases spanning the gap. The CDR3, as DNA: TGCGCCAGCACTCCGGGGTTAAGGGTTTGCGAGCAGTACTTC. Translation gives CASTPGLRVCEQYF.

The count of this clonotype is one. This chain connects TRBV3-1 to TRBJ2-7; D is perhaps TRBD2 (6 bases). The germline V gene has CDR1 LGHDT and CDR2 YNNKEL (reference sequence). This CDR3 has 15 residues. V lost 0 bases and J lost 2, with 11 bases in between. CDR3 residues: CASSQEMDYAYEQYF. CDR3 coding DNA: TGTGCCAGCAGCCAAGAAATGGACTATGCCTACGAGCAGTACTTC.

The chain links TRBV5-6 to TRBJ1-1; tentatively, D is TRBD1 (5 bases). In germline, CDR1 is SGHDT, CDR2 YYEEEE. The ends were cut back, 2 bases at V and 2 bases at J, with 7 bases in the middle. The CDR3 extends over 13 amino acids. The CDR3 region has the DNA TGTGCCAGCAGCTTCGGGGACAACACTGAAGCTTTCTTT. It specifies CASSFGDNTEAFF.

This clonotype was picked up many times. The chain couples TRBV4-2 to TRBJ2-7; the D is unclear. Trimming took off 0 bases at V and 4 bases at J, with 7 bases between the two ends. Germline V gene lookup returns CDR1 LGHNA and CDR2 YNFKEQ. The CDR3 has 13 residues. The CDR3, as DNA: TGTGCCAGCAGCCAAGAACGCGATTACGAGCAGTACTTC. Translation gives CASSQERDYEQYF.

This clonotype was seen once. The chain carries TRBV19 and TRBJ1-4, with D perhaps matching TRBD1 (6 bases). Looked up from germline, CDR1 is LNHDA and CDR2 is SQIVND (reference sequence). This CDR3 is built from 15 residues. The ends were cut back, 4 bases at V and 10 bases at J, with 19 bases in the middle. CDR3 sequence: CASSNSGTYIGKLFF. The CDR3 bases are TGTGCCAGTAGTAACTCCGGGACATATATTGGAAAACTGTTTTTT. The full variable domain, completed using reference TRBV19 and TRBJ1-4, is DGGITQSPKYLFRKEGQNVTLSCEQNLNHDAMYWYRQDPGQGLRLIYYSQIVNDFQKGDIAEGYSVSREKKESFPLTVTSAQKNPTAFYLCASSNSGTYIGKLFFGSGTQLSVL.

This chain connects TRBV5-4 to TRBJ2-5, with D unclear. TRBJ2-1 matches the DNA end more closely, so the J call is doubtful. This CDR3 is built from 13 residues. Germline CDR1 and CDR2: SGHNT and YYREEE (reference sequence). The CDR3 bases are TGTGCCAGCAGCTTCCGGCAGTACAATGAGCAGTTCTTC. Translated: CASSFRQYNEQFF.

This sequence joins TRBV6-5 and TRBJ2-5, with TRBD2 matching over 13 bases. Germline V gene sequence: CDR1 MNHEY, CDR2 SVGAGI. Germline trimming cut 4 bases from V and 4 bases from J; bases unmatched to any gene: 9. The CDR3 is 17 amino acids. In nucleotides, the CDR3 is TGTGCCAGCAGTTCCGCACTAGCGGGAGGGCCGCGAGAGACCCAGTACTTC. It specifies CASSSALAGGPRETQYF.

The chain is built from TRBV10-3 and TRBJ1-5; D is undetermined. Trimming left V 2 bases short and J 3 bases short, with 11 bases between. The CDR3 is 15 amino acids. From germline, CDR1 is ENHRY and CDR2 SYGVKD. DNA for the CDR3: TGTGCCATCAGTGAGGGGGAGAGGGCCAATCAGCCCCAGCATTTT. Translation gives CAISEGERANQPQHF.

Regarding this clonotype: Germline is not matched at one junction end, which may reflect a read error. This chain links TRBV7-9 with TRBJ2-2; D may correspond to TRBD1 or TRBD2 (5 bases each). This CDR3 region has 15 residues. Germline V gene sequence: CDR1 SEHNR, CDR2 FQNEAQ (reference sequence). The CDR3 region has the DNA TGTGCCAGCAGCAACCGGGACCGAAACACCGGGGAGCCGTTTTTT. Translated: CASSNRDRNTGEPFF. The full variable domain, with the rest looked up from reference TRBV7-9 and TRBJ2-2, is DTGVSQNPRHKITKRGQNVTFRCDPISEHNRLYWYRQTLGQGPEFLTYFQNEAQLEKSRLLSDRFSAERPKGSFSTLEIQRTEQGDSAMYLCASSNRDRNTGEPFFGEGSRLTVL.

This clonotype was detected a few times. V and J are TRBV10-2 and TRBJ1-1; possible D gene TRBD1, 5 bases. This CDR3 is built from 11 residues. The V end was cut by 6 bases, the J end by 8 bases, with 10 bases between. Germline CDR1 and CDR2: WSHSY and SAAADI. The CDR3 spells CASRAGSEAFF. CDR3 bases: TGCGCCAGCAGGGCAGGGTCCGAAGCTTTCTTT.

A word on this clonotype: This may come from a read error, since a much larger clone is one base off. The chain carries TRBV14 and TRBJ2-7, with 8 bases identical to TRBD1. CDR3 size: 12 residues. Germline loops: CDR1 SGHDN, CDR2 FVKESK. For the CDR3, the DNA is TGTGCCAGCAGCCCTAGGGGACAGGAGCAGCACTTC. Its translation: CASSPRGQEQHF.

The chain couples TRBV9 to TRBJ2-3, with TRBD1 identical over 7 bases. From germline, CDR1 is SGDLS and CDR2 YYNGEE. The ends lost 2 bases at V and 4 bases at J; junction bases unmatched: 4. The CDR3 runs 14 residues. The CDR3 spells CASSVGQRADTQYF. The CDR3 bases are TGTGCCAGCAGCGTGGGACAGCGTGCAGATACGCAGTATTTT.

This clonotype was observed many times. The chain couples TRBV5-1 to TRBJ2-5; TRBD2 matches 7 bases. The V gene's germline CDR1 is SGHRS and CDR2 YFSETQ. V shed 1 base, J shed 3 bases, and the junction held 9 bases outside the gene matches. This CDR3 has 16 amino acids. The CDR3 loop is CASSLRASGSEETQYF. The CDR3 region has the DNA TGCGCCAGCAGCTTGCGGGCTAGCGGATCAGAAGAGACCCAGTACTTC.

With regard to this clonotype: The junction does not match germline at one end; this may be a read error. This chain connects TRBV25-1 to TRBJ1-1, with a tentative D call TRBD1 (6 bases). CDR1 MGHDK and CDR2 SYGVNS come from the germline V gene. This CDR3 spans 14 amino acids. CDR3 DNA sequence: TGCGCCAGCAGGAACCCCGGGACAAAAACTGAAGCTTTCTTT. Translation gives CASRNPGTKTEAFF. The whole variable domain, filled in from reference TRBV25-1 and TRBJ1-1, reads EADIYQTPRYLVIGTGKKITLECSQTMGHDKMYWYQQDPGMELHLIHYSYGVNSTEKGDLSSESTVSRIRTEHFPLTLESARPSHTSQYLCASRNPGTKTEAFFGQGTRLTVV.

Note on this clonotype: This may be a read error: a much more frequent sequence differs by one nucleotide. The genes are TRBV7-9 and TRBJ1-2, with D possibly matching TRBD1 (5 bases). The length of the CDR3 is 13 residues. CDR1 is SEHNR and CDR2 is FQNEAQ in the germline V gene (reference sequence). DNA of the CDR3: TGTGCCGGCAGCCCAGGGTGGGACTATGGCTACACCTTC. The encoded protein is CAGSPGWDYGYTF.

The chain combines TRBV11-2 with TRBJ1-6; a possible D gene is TRBD1 (6 bases). The CDR3 length is 13 residues. The germline V gene encodes CDR1 SGHAT and CDR2 FQNNGV. Trimming pared 5 bases from V and 9 bases from J, leaving 11 bases between. CDR3 coding DNA: TGTGCCAGCAGCCTCAAGGGGGGTTCACCCCTCCACTTT. Amino acid sequence: CASSLKGGSPLHF.

V usage is TRBV10-3 and J usage is TRBJ2-1; 10 nucleotides match TRBD2. V lost 4 bases and J lost 9; bases outside the gene matches: 6. This CDR3 comprises 14 residues. Germline lookup yields CDR1 ENHRY and CDR2 SYGVKD. The CDR3 nucleotides read TGTGCCATCAGTGGGCTAGCGGGAGAGGTTGAGCAGTTCTTC. This encodes CAISGLAGEVEQFF.